This T cell receptor (beta chain) was observed in a study of cytomegalovirus exposure and HLA in healthy donors. Looked up from germline, CDR1 is MDHEN and CDR2 is SYDVKM. The trim removed 5 bases at V and 6 bases at J, leaving 11 bases unmatched. The CDR3 is 15 amino acids. Study observations and caveats: The study listed about 150 cytomegalovirus-associated TCR beta chains.

The PCR employed 60 Vbeta primers together with 13 Jbeta primers. Authors' methods: It was a later analysis that counted roughly 80 million unique TCR beta chains, of which roughly 11 million were shared. The assay was immunoSEQ multiplex PCR, and TCRdb's table has in-frame clones only and misses some. Clone size and V and J calls were adopted from that table, with D and trimming inferred from the DNA. The sample lists under 200,000 clones, over 75% occurring once. To note about this clone: Its antigen is as yet unknown.

The V gene is TRBV28, the J gene TRBJ2-3, with 7 bases that match TRBD2. Sequenced: PBMCs. This TCR was recovered from a woman between 45 and 60 years old in good health and CMV-seronegative. DNA for the CDR3: TGTGCCAGCAGTCTCCCCCGGGAGGCGGGGGATACGCAGTATTTT. Its translation: CASSLPREAGDTQYF.